The present T cell receptor (beta chain) was sequenced within a study of cytomegalovirus exposure and HLA in healthy donors. The germline gives CDR1 LNHDA, CDR2 SQIVND (reference sequence). The ends were cut back, 7 bases at V and 8 bases at J, with 14 bases in the middle. CDR3 size: 12 residues. Study conclusions and caveats: It was assumed in the presence/absence analyses that sequencing depth was roughly uniform across donors. Reported results showed that the classifier diagnosed cytomegalovirus status with high specificity and sensitivity. Evidence from a later analysis indicated that most CMV-associated TCR beta chains looked HLA-restricted.

Worth noting for this clone: Its antigen is not known.

The PCR had 60 Vbeta and 13 Jbeta primers. Assay: immunoSEQ multiplex PCR; the TCRdb copy retains only in-frame clones and omits some. The data show 110,000 to 150,000 clones, around 79% seen once. V is TRBV19 and J is TRBJ1-1, with a weak D call TRBD1 (6 bases). Material for sequencing was PBMCs. The receptor comes from a male donor in good health and CMV-seronegative. The CDR3 DNA is TGTGCCAGTACCCTCTCCGGGACAGAAGCTTTCTTT. It specifies CASTLSGTEAFF.